This TCR beta chain was captured by sequencing in a study of blood T cell repertoires in COVID-19. Overall study context: The United States, Italy and Spain were the sources of the acute and convalescent COVID-19 samples. Nucleic acid was either cDNA or gDNA, and it came from T cells, B-cell-depleted T cells, or PBMCs.

V was shortened by 2 bases and J by 3 bases, with 11 bases between the two germline ends. Germline loops: CDR1 SGHRS, CDR2 YFSETQ. CDR3 length equals 14 residues. In the authors' methods: Reference gene primer amplification in the assay estimated nucleated cell counts. TCRdb's copy holds only in-frame clones and misses some; the assay was immunoSEQ multiplex PCR. Clone size and V and J calls were adopted from that table, with D and trimming inferred from the DNA. The top ten clones hold less than 20% of a sample with approximately 210,000 clones, under 90% of them seen once. Sequencing was performed on peripheral blood. V usage is TRBV5-1 and J usage is TRBJ1-2, with D maybe TRBD1 (5 bases). This clonotype was sampled from a human donor in a cohort sampled during active COVID-19. The CDR3 region has the DNA TGCGCCAGCAGCTTTGGCAGGGAGGACTATGGCTACACCTTC. Translation gives CASSFGREDYGYTF. The full variable domain, in which reference TRBV5-1 and TRBJ1-2 provide the parts outside the CDR3, is KAGVTQTPRYLIKTRGQQVTLSCSPISGHRSVSWYQQTPGQGLQFLFEYFSETQRNKGNFPGRFSGRQFSNSRSEMNVSTLELGDSALYLCASSFGREDYGYTFGSGTRLTVV.